This T cell receptor (beta chain) was sequenced in a study of blood T cell repertoires in COVID-19. Sequenced by immunoSEQ multiplex PCR; TCRdb stores in-frame clones only, minus some. This sample has just under 75,000 clones, with roughly 83% found just once. In germline, CDR1 is SGHTA, CDR2 FQGNSA. V shed 6 bases and J shed 7 bases, with 21 bases lying between them. The CDR3 has 16 residues. The source is a man aged 80 or over with active or convalescent COVID-19. What was sequenced was peripheral blood. The chain links TRBV7-2 to TRBJ1-4; D remains ambiguous. The CDR3 DNA reads as TGTGCCAGCAGTCCCTGGCGGGCGGACCGCGGTGAAAAACTGTTTTTT. Translated, it gives CASSPWRADRGEKLFF.